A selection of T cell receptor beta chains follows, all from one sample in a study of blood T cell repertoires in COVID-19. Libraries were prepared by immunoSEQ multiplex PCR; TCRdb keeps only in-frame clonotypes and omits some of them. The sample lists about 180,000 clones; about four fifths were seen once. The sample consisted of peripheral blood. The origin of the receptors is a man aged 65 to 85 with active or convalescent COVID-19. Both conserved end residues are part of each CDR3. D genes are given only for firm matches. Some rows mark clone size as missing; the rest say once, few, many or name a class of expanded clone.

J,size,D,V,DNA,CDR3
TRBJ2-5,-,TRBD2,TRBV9,TGTGCCAGCAGCGTAGGTATAGCGGGAGGGCCGGGGGAGACCCAGTACTTC,CASSVGIAGGPGETQYF
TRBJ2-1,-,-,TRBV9,TGTGCCAGCAGCGTAGACGGGAATTCCTACAATGAGCAGTTCTTC,CASSVDGNSYNEQFF
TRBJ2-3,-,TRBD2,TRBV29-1,TGCAGCGTTGAGACTAGCGGGGGCCCAGATACGCAGTATTTT,CSVETSGGPDTQYF
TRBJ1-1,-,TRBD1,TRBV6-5,TGTGCCAGCAGTCAGACAGGGGGCAGGACTGAAGCTTTCTTT,CASSQTGGRTEAFF
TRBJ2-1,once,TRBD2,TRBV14,TGTGCCAGCAGCCAAGAGCTCCTAGCGGGAGGGTACAATGAGCAGTTCTTC,CASSQELLAGGYNEQFF
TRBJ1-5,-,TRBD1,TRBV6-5,TGTGCCAGCCAAATCTTGGACAGGCGCAATCAGCCCCAGCATTTT,CASQILDRRNQPQHF
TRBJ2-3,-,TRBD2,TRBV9,TGTGCCAGCAGCGTAGGGCAGCGGGGGGGCAGAAGCACAGATACGCAGTATTTT,CASSVGQRGGRSTDTQYF
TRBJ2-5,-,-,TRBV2,TGTGCCAGCAGCGCCGGGACACACCAAGAGACCCAGTACTTC,CASSAGTHQETQYF
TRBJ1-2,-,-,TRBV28,TGTGCCAGCAGTTTACAGGGCAGCCTCTATGGCTACACCTTC,CASSLQGSLYGYTF
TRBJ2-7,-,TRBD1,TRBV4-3,TGCGCCAGCAGCCAAGATGGTGTGGGACAGCAAATCTACGAGCAGTACTTC,CASSQDGVGQQIYEQYF
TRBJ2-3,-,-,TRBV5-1,TGCGCCAGCAGCTCCGGACAGTATTCTAGCACAGATACGCAGTATTTT,CASSSGQYSSTDTQYF
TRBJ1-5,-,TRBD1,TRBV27,TGTGCCAGCAGTCTACAGGGGCTCGGCAATCAGCCCCAGCATTTT,CASSLQGLGNQPQHF
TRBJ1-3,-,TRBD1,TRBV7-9,TGTGCCAGCAGCTCCACCCGGACAGGATCGGGAAACACCATATATTTT,CASSSTRTGSGNTIYF
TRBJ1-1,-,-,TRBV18,TGTGCCAGCTCACCGATCACACAGGTAGAGGACACTGAAGCTTTCTTT,CASSPITQVEDTEAFF
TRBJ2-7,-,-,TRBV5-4,TGTGCCAGCAGCCCGAGGAGTAGCGCCTACGAGCAGTACTTC,CASSPRSSAYEQYF
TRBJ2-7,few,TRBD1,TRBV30,TGTGCCTGGACGCCAAGGGACAGGGGGGAGAAGGAGCAGTACTTC,CAWTPRDRGEKEQYF
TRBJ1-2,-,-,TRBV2,TGTGCCAGCAGTGAGTCCGGGGTATCCTATGGCTACACCTTC,CASSESGVSYGYTF
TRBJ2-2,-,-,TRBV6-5,TGTGCCAGCAGTTACCTTATAACCGGGGAGCTGTTTTTT,CASSYLITGELFF
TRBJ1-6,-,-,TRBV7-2,TGTGCCAGCAGCTTAGGGGCAGGGGAAAGTTCACCCCTCCACTTT,CASSLGAGESSPLHF
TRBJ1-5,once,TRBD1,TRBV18,TGTGCCAGCTCACCGGGGACAGGCACGGGTCAGCCCCAGCATTTT,CASSPGTGTGQPQHF
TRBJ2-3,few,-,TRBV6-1,TGTGCCAGCAGTGAAGAAGGGAGCGCTACGCAGTATTTT,CASSEEGSATQYF
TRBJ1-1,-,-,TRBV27,TGTGCCAGCAGTTTTGCCCAGGGGTGGTACACTGAAGCTTTCTTT,CASSFAQGWYTEAFF
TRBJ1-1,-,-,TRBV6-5,TGTGCCAGCAGCCAAAACAGAAACACTGAAGCTTTCTTT,CASSQNRNTEAFF
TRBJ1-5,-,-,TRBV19,TGTGCCAGTAGTATTGGTGGCAGCAATCAGCCCCAGCATTTT,CASSIGGSNQPQHF
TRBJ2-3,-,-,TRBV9,TGTGCCAGCAGCCCCTATCCCAGTACAGGGACAGATACGCAGTATTTT,CASSPYPSTGTDTQYF
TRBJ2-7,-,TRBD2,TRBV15,TGTGCCACCAGCAGAACCAACCTTTTAGCGGGAGGGGGTTGGAACGAGCAGTACTTC,CATSRTNLLAGGGWNEQYF
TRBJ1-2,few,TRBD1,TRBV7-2,TGTGCCAGCAGCCTTGAAGGACAGGGAAGGATTGGCTACACCTTC,CASSLEGQGRIGYTF
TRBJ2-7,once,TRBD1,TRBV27,TGTGCCAGCAGTTTAATGTCAGGACAGGGTTACGAGCAGTACTTC,CASSLMSGQGYEQYF
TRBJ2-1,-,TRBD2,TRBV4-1,TGCGCCAGCAGCTACACTAGCGTCTCCTACAATGAGCAGTTCTTC,CASSYTSVSYNEQFF
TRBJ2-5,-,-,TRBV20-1,TGCAGTGCTACACAAGAGACCCAGTACTTC,CSATQETQYF
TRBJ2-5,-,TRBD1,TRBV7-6,TGTGCCAGCAGCCAGGGACAGGGCTTAGAGACCCAGTACTTC,CASSQGQGLETQYF
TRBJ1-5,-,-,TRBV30,TGTGCCTGGAGTGTACAGGGTATTCAGCCCCAGCATTTT,CAWSVQGIQPQHF
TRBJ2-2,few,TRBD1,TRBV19,TGTGCCAGTAGTATTGCGGTATCACAGGGGGCGGGCGGGGAGCTGTTTTTT,CASSIAVSQGAGGELFF
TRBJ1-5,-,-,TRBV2,TGTGCCAGCAGAACAGGGAATCAGCCCCAGCATTTT,CASRTGNQPQHF
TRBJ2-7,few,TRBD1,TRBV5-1,TGCGCCAGCAGCCCTCGAATACCCTTGACAGGGTCCCCAACCTACGAGCAGTACTTC,CASSPRIPLTGSPTYEQYF
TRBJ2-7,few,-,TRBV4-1,TGCGCCAGCAGCCGAGAGGGAGCAGGGGTCGGCGAGCAGTACTTC,CASSREGAGVGEQYF
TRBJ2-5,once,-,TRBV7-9,TGTGCCAGCAGCCCCCTCGGGGTGGAGACCCAGTACTTC,CASSPLGVETQYF
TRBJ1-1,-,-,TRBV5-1,TGCGCCAGCAGCTTGGAACAACAGACTGAAGCTTTCTTT,CASSLEQQTEAFF
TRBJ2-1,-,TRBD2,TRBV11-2,TGTGCCAGCTCTCGGACTAGTCTAGGCAATGAGCAGTTCTTC,CASSRTSLGNEQFF
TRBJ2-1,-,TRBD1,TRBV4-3,TGCGCCAGCAGCCAAGTGCAGGGGGCGGCTGAGCAGTTCTTC,CASSQVQGAAEQFF
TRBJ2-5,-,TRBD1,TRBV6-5,TGTGCCACATCTTGGGGGGACAGGGAACAAGAGACCCAGTACTTC,CATSWGDREQETQYF